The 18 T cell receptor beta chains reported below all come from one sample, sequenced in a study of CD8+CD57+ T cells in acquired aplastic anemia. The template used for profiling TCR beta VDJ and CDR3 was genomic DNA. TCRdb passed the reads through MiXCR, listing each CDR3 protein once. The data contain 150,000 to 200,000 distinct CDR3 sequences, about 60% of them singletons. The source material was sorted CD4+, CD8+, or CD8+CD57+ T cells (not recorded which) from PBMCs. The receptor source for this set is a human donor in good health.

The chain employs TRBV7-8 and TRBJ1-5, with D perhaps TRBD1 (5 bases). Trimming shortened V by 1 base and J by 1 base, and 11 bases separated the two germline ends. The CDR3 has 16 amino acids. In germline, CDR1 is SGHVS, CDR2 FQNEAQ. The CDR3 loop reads CASSLVGQGSNQPQHF. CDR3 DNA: TGTGCCAGCAGCTTAGTTGGGCAGGGAAGCAATCAGCCCCAGCATTTT.

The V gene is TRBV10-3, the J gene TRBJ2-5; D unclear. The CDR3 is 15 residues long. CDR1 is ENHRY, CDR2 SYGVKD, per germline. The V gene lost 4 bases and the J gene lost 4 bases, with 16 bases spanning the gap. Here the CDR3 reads CAISAGSTLRETQYF. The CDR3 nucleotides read TGTGCCATCAGTGCGGGCAGCACCTTGAGAGAGACCCAGTACTTC.

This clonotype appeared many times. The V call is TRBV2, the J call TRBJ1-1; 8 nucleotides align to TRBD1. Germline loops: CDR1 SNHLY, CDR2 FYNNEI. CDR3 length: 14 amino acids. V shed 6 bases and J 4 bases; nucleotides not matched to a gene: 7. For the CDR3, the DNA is TGTGCCAGCAGGACGGACAGGGAGGCCACTGAAGCTTTCTTT. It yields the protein CASRTDREATEAFF.

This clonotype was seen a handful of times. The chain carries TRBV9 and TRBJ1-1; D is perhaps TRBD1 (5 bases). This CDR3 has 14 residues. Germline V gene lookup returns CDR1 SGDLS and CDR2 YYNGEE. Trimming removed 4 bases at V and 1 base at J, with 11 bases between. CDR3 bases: TGTGCCAGCAGCTTAGGTGACAGGAACACTGAAGCTTTCTTT. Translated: CASSLGDRNTEAFF. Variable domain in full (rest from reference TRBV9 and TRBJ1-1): DSGVTQTPKHLITATGQRVTLRCSPRSGDLSVYWYQQSLDQGLQFLIQYYNGEERAKGNILERFSAQQFPDLHSELNLSSLELGDSALYFCASSLGDRNTEAFFGQGTRLTVV.

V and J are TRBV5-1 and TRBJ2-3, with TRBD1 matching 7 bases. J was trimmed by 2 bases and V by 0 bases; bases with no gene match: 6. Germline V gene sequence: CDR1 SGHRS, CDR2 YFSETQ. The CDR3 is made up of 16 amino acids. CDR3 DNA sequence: TGCGCCAGCAGCTTGGCGACGACAGGGACCACAGATACGCAGTATTTT. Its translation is CASSLATTGTTDTQYF.

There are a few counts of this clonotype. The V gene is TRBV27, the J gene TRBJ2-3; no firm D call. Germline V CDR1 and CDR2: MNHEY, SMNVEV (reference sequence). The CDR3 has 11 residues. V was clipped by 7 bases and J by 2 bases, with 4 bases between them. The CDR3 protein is CASTSTDTQYF. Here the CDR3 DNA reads TGTGCCAGCACCTCCACAGATACGCAGTATTTT.

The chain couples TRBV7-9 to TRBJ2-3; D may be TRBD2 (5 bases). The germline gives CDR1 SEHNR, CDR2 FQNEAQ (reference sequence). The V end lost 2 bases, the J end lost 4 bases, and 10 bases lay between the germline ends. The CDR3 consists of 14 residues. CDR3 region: CASSLRTRSDTQYF. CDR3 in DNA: TGTGCCAGCAGCTTAAGAACTAGATCAGATACGCAGTATTTT.

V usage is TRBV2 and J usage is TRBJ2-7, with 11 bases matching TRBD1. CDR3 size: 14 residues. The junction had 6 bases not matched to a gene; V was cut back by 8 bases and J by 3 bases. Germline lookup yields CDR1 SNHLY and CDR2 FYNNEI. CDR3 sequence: CASSGQGGGYEQYF. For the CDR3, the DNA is TGTGCCAGCTCGGGACAGGGGGGAGGCTACGAGCAGTACTTC.

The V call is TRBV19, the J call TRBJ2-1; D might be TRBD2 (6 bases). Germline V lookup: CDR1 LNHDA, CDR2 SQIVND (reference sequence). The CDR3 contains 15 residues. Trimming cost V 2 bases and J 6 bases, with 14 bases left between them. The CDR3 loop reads CASSIITGSLNEQFF. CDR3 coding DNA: TGTGCCAGTAGTATAATAACCGGGAGTCTCAATGAGCAGTTCTTC.

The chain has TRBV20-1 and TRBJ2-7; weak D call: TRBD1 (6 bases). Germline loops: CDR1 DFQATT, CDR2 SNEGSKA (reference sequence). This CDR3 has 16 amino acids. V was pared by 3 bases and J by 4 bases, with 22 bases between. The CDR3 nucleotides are TGCAGTGCTAGCCGGATTTCCGGGACATCGGGGTACGAGCAGTACTTC. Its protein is CSASRISGTSGYEQYF.

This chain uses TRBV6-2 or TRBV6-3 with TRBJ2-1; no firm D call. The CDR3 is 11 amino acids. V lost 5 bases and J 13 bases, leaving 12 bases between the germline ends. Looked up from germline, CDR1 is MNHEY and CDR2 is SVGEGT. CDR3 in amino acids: CASSTRRSQFF. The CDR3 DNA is TGTGCCAGCAGTACCAGGCGATCACAGTTCTTC.

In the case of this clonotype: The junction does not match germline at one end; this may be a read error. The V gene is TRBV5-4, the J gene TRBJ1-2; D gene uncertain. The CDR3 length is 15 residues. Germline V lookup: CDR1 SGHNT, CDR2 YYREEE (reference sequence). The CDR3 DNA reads TGTGCCGGCAGCTTGATTTCGGTACCAGGCTATGGCTACACCTTC. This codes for CAGSLISVPGYGYTF. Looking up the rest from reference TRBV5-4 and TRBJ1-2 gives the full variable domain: ETGVTQSPTHLIKTRGQQVTLRCSSQSGHNTVSWYQQALGQGPQFIFQYYREEENGRGNFPPRFSGLQFPNYSSELNVNALELDDSALYLCAGSLISVPGYGYTFGSGTRLTVV.

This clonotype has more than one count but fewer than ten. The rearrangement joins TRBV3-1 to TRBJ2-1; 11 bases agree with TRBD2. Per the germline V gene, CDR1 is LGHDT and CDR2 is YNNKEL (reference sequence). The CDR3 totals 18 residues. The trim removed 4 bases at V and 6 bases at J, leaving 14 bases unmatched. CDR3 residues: CASSPLTSGSFGRNEQFF. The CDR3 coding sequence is TGTGCCAGCAGCCCTCTAACTAGCGGGAGTTTTGGACGCAATGAGCAGTTCTTC.

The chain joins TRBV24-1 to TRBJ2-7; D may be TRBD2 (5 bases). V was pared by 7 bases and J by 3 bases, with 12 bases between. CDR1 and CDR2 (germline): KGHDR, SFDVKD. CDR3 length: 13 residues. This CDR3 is CATSSLGLYEQYF. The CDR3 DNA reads TGTGCCACCAGCTCCCTTGGACTCTACGAGCAGTACTTC.

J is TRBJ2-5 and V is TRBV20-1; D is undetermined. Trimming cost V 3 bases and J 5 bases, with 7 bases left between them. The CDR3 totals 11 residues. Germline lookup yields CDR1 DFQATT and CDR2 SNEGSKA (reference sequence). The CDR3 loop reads CSASRWETQYF. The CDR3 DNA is TGCAGTGCTAGCCGATGGGAGACCCAGTACTTC.

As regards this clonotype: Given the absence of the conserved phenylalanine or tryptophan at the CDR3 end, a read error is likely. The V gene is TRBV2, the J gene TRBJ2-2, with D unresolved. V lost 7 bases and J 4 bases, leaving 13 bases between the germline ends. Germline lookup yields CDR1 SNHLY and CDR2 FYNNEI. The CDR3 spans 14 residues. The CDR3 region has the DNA TGTGCCAGCAAACCGCCCTCTTTCACCGGGGAGCTGTTTTCT. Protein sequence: CASKPPSFTGELFS.

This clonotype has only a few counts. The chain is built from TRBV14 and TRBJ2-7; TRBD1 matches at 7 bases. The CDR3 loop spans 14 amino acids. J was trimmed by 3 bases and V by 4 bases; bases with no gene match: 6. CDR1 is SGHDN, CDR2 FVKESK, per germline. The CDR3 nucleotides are TGTGCCAGCAGCCGCGTAACAGGGGACTACGAGCAGTACTTC. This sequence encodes CASSRVTGDYEQYF.

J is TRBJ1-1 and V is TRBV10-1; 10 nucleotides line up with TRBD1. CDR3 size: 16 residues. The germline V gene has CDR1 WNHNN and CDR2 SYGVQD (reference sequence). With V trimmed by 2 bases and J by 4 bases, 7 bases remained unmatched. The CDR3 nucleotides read TGCGCCAGCAGTGAGACGACAGGGGGCCCCACCACTGAAGCTTTCTTT. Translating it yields CASSETTGGPTTEAFF.